The clone carrying this T cell receptor beta chain was seen a single time. Its antigen is not identified. The entry originates in a study of identical twins. Each CDR3 protein is one row after TCRdb ran MiXCR on the 5' RACE reads. The sample has about 470,000 distinct CDR3 sequences, around 24% seen once. Study observations and caveats: Invariant T cells like MAIT and iNKT could partly confound the zero-insertion analyses.

Trimming cost V 4 bases and J 6 bases, with 16 bases left between them. CDR1 is SNHLY and CDR2 is FYNNEI in the germline V gene. The length of the CDR3 is 15 residues. These data were also reused for a study on T cells expressing NK-cell markers. That work states: Once again these clonotypes came out on top in the CD3+CD56-NKG2C+ fraction of several donors.

The sequenced material came from CD4+ T cells sorted from blood. This clonotype was sampled from a woman in her late teens or twenties in good health. The V gene is TRBV2, the J gene TRBJ2-1, with a possible D match to TRBD2 (6 bases). This CDR3 reads CASSGGGTRINEQFF. For the CDR3, the DNA is TGTGCCAGCAGTGGAGGCGGGACTCGGATCAATGAGCAGTTCTTC.